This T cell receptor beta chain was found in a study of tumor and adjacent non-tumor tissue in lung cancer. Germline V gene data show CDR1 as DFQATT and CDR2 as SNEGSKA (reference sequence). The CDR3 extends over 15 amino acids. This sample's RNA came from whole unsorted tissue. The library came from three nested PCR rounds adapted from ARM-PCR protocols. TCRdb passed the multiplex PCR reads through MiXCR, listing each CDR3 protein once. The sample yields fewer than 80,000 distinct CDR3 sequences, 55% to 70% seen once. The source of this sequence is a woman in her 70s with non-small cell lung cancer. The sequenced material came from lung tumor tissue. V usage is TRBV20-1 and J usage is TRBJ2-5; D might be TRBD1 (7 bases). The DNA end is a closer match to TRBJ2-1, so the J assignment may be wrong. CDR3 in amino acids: CSARETGEVWGTQFF. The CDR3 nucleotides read TGCAGTGCTAGAGAAACAGGGGAGGTCTGGGGGACCCAGTTCTTC.